The 6 T cell receptor beta chains given below trace back to one sample, sequenced in a study of blood T cell repertoires in COVID-19. Profiled with immunoSEQ multiplex PCR; TCRdb holds only in-frame clones, not every one. The sample includes 400,000 to 550,000 clones, roughly nine tenths of them seen just once. Source material: PBMCs or T cells enriched from blood (not recorded which). All receptors derive from a woman aged 18-29 years with acute COVID-19.

As for this clone: The identical CDR3 is also encoded by other nucleotide sequences in the sample. This chain links TRBV7-9 with TRBJ1-1; D call uncertain. Germline CDR1 and CDR2: SEHNR and FQNEAQ (reference sequence). The CDR3 contains 12 residues. V was shortened by 3 bases and J by 5 bases, with 7 bases between the two germline ends. DNA of the CDR3: TGTGCCAGCAGCTTCGGAGAGACTGAAGCTTTCTTT. Amino acid sequence: CASSFGETEAFF.

This chain links TRBV27 with TRBJ2-7, with D tentatively TRBD1 (5 bases). The length of the CDR3 is 14 residues. With 3 bases removed from V and 3 bases from J, the gap between germline ends came to 12 bases. Looked up from germline, CDR1 is MNHEY and CDR2 is SMNVEV (reference sequence). CDR3 bases: TGTGCCAGCAGTTTCGATGCTCAGGGCTACGAGCAGTACTTC. Encoded protein: CASSFDAQGYEQYF.

This rearrangement joins TRBV6-5 to TRBJ1-2, with a possible D match to TRBD1 (6 bases). Per the germline V gene, CDR1 is MNHEY and CDR2 is SVGAGI. V lost 4 bases and J lost 8, with 14 bases in between. CDR3 size: 13 residues. CDR3 bases: TGTGCCAGCAGTTTTTCGGACAGTAACGGCTACACCTTC. Translating it yields CASSFSDSNGYTF.

The chain carries TRBV5-1 and TRBJ2-7; 7 bases map to TRBD1. Trimming cost V 3 bases and J 6 bases; bases outside gene matches: 9. Germline assignment: CDR1 SGHRS and CDR2 YFSETQ. The CDR3 is 14 amino acids. The CDR3: CASSSTGILPEQYF. The DNA of the CDR3 is TGCGCCAGCAGCTCGACAGGGATTCTACCCGAGCAGTACTTC. Variable domain in full (rest from reference TRBV5-1 and TRBJ2-7): KAGVTQTPRYLIKTRGQQVTLSCSPISGHRSVSWYQQTPGQGLQFLFEYFSETQRNKGNFPGRFSGRQFSNSRSEMNVSTLELGDSALYLCASSSTGILPEQYFGPGTRLTVT.

This chain links TRBV15 with TRBJ2-7; possible D gene TRBD1, 5 bases. This CDR3 comprises 14 residues. Trimming stripped 0 bases from V and 2 bases from J, with 8 bases between. The germline CDR1 and CDR2 sequences are LNHNV and YYDKDF (reference sequence). The CDR3 region is CATSRDKGTYEQYF. CDR3 DNA: TGTGCCACCAGCAGAGATAAGGGGACCTACGAGCAGTACTTC.

The CDR3 sequence: CASSLKTDYNEQFF. CDR3 bases: TGTGCCAGCAGCTTAAAGACTGATTACAATGAGCAGTTCTTC. This chain links TRBV7-9 with TRBJ2-1; D uncertain. The CDR3 has 14 residues. Germline values: CDR1 SEHNR, CDR2 FQNEAQ (reference sequence). The V end was cut by 2 bases, the J end by 4 bases, with 9 bases between.